The 29 T cell receptor beta chains presented below share a single source sample, sequenced in a study of blood T cell repertoires in COVID-19. Data came from immunoSEQ multiplex PCR; TCRdb stores just in-frame clones and leaves some out. The sample records some 250,000 clones, 65% to 90% being singletons. The sample comprised PBMCs or T cells enriched from blood (not recorded which). These receptors were obtained from a man aged 18 to 29 who had recovered from COVID-19.

The genes are TRBV15 and TRBJ1-6; 12 bases are shared with TRBD1. Germline V gives CDR1 LNHNV, CDR2 YYDKDF (reference sequence). The CDR3 sequence is 16 residues long. Germline trimming cut 3 bases from V and 7 bases from J; bases unmatched to any gene: 4. The CDR3 loop reads CATSRGTGGPNSPLHF. The CDR3 nucleotides are TGTGCCACCAGCAGGGGGACAGGGGGCCCGAATTCACCCCTCCACTTT.

V usage is TRBV7-3 and J usage is TRBJ2-7; D might be TRBD2 (6 bases). CDR3 length: 14 amino acids. Germline V gene sequence: CDR1 SGHTA, CDR2 FQGTGA. V shed 4 bases and J shed 5 bases, with 15 bases lying between them. The CDR3 loop is CASSSIGSYDEQYF. For the CDR3, the DNA is TGTGCCAGCAGCTCTATCGGGAGTTACGACGAGCAGTACTTC.

The rearrangement uses TRBV27 and TRBJ1-2; 8 nucleotides align to TRBD1. This CDR3 is built from 14 residues. CDR1 MNHEY and CDR2 SMNVEV come from the germline V gene (reference sequence). Trimming at V came to 5 bases and at J to 4 bases, leaving 6 bases not matched to a gene. The CDR3 sequence is CASSITGGSYGYTF. In DNA form, the CDR3 reads TGTGCCAGCAGTATTACAGGGGGATCCTATGGCTACACCTTC.

The rearrangement uses TRBV24-1 and TRBJ1-5; 8 bases align to TRBD1. The CDR3 contains 16 residues. Germline-derived CDR1 and CDR2 are KGHDR and SFDVKD. V trimming: 4 bases; J trimming: 7 bases; junction bases outside the gene matches: 11. Written as DNA, the CDR3 is TGTGCCACCAGTGAAACCAAGGACAGGGCGGGACAGCCCCAGCATTTT. Translated, it gives CATSETKDRAGQPQHF.

In regard to this clone: This CDR3 is also generated by other DNA sequences in the sample. The chain carries TRBV5-1 and TRBJ1-1; TRBD1 might be the D (5 bases). The CDR3 runs to 14 residues. V lost 0 bases, J lost 4 bases, and 10 bases lay in between. Germline lookup yields CDR1 SGHRS and CDR2 YFSETQ. The CDR3 is CASSLAGSGTEAFF. The CDR3 DNA follows: TGCGCCAGCAGCTTGGCAGGGTCCGGCACTGAAGCTTTCTTT. The full variable domain, completed using reference TRBV5-1 and TRBJ1-1, is KAGVTQTPRYLIKTRGQQVTLSCSPISGHRSVSWYQQTPGQGLQFLFEYFSETQRNKGNFPGRFSGRQFSNSRSEMNVSTLELGDSALYLCASSLAGSGTEAFFGQGTRLTVV.

The rearrangement links TRBV7-2 to TRBJ2-3; TRBD1 aligns across 7 bases. CDR3 length: 19 residues. The V gene end was trimmed by 5 bases and the J gene end by 2 bases; junction bases not matched to a gene: 19. Per germline, CDR1 SGHTA and CDR2 FQGNSA. The CDR3 sequence: CASSKTGWWFEAHTDTQYF. CDR3 bases: TGTGCCAGCAGCAAGACAGGGTGGTGGTTTGAGGCACACACAGATACGCAGTATTTT.

V is TRBV24-1 and J is TRBJ2-5, with 8 bases aligning to TRBD1. V gave up 5 bases and J gave up 5 bases; unmatched junction bases: 3. This CDR3 comprises 13 residues. Germline V gene data show CDR1 as KGHDR and CDR2 as SFDVKD. The CDR3 sequence: CATSGTGRETQYF. The CDR3 DNA reads as TGTGCCACCAGTGGGACAGGGCGGGAGACCCAGTACTTC.

The chain combines TRBV14 with TRBJ1-4; perhaps TRBD1 as D (6 bases). The V end lost 5 bases, the J end lost 8 bases, and 18 bases lay between the germline ends. From germline, CDR1 is SGHDN and CDR2 FVKESK. The CDR3 runs to 15 residues. CDR3 residues: CASSVDRMDFEKLFF. The CDR3 DNA sequence: TGTGCCAGCAGCGTCGACAGGATGGACTTCGAAAAACTGTTTTTT. Full variable domain (missing parts from reference TRBV14 and TRBJ1-4): EAGVTQFPSHSVIEKGQTVTLRCDPISGHDNLYWYRRVMGKEIKFLLHFVKESKQDESGMPNNRFLAERTGGTYSTLKVQPAELEDSGVYFCASSVDRMDFEKLFFGSGTQLSVL.

A few counts support this clone. The chain employs TRBV6-2 or TRBV6-3 and TRBJ2-2, with TRBD1 as a possible D gene (6 bases). Trimming pared 5 bases from V and 4 bases from J, leaving 20 bases between. The CDR3 runs to 17 residues. Germline V gives CDR1 MNHEY, CDR2 SVGEGT. The CDR3 reads CASSHTPQGTGTGELFF. CDR3 nucleotides: TGTGCCAGCAGTCATACACCACAGGGTACAGGCACCGGGGAGCTGTTTTTT.

The chain links TRBV7-9 to TRBJ2-1, with 7 bases matching TRBD2. CDR3 length: 17 amino acids. Germline V lookup: CDR1 SEHNR, CDR2 FQNEAQ (reference sequence). The V and J ends lost 2 bases and 3 bases, in that order; junction bases with no gene match: 10. The CDR3 sequence: CASSLKSSGGSYNEQFF. In nucleotides, the CDR3 is TGTGCCAGCAGCTTAAAGTCTAGCGGTGGGAGCTACAATGAGCAGTTCTTC.

This clone was found a few times. This chain uses TRBV7-9 with TRBJ2-7; TRBD2 matches at 8 bases. Germline values: CDR1 SEHNR, CDR2 FQNEAQ (reference sequence). This CDR3 comprises 14 residues. With 2 bases clipped from V and 4 bases from J, the junction kept 4 bases outside the gene matches. The CDR3 region is CASSLNGGEYEQYF. CDR3 sequence (DNA): TGTGCCAGCAGCTTAAACGGGGGGGAGTACGAGCAGTACTTC.

V gene TRBV23-1 combines with J gene TRBJ1-3, with 9 nucleotides matching TRBD1. TRBV23-1 is flagged as an ORF with uncertain function. CDR3 length: 15 amino acids. The V segment lost 4 bases and the J segment 0 bases; nucleotides outside the gene matches: 1. CDR3 DNA: TGCGCCAGCAGTCGGGGACAGGGCTCTGGAAACACCATATATTTT. Its translation: CASSRGQGSGNTIYF.

The rearrangement uses TRBV27 and TRBJ1-6, with a weak D call TRBD1 (5 bases). Germline loops: CDR1 MNHEY, CDR2 SMNVEV (reference sequence). Trimming took 0 bases from V and 4 from J, leaving 13 bases between them. The CDR3 contains 17 residues. The CDR3 coding sequence is TGTGCCAGCAGTTTATCGTTGGGGCCTCCTTATAATTCACCCCTCCACTTT. Protein: CASSLSLGPPYNSPLHF.

This rearrangement joins TRBV9 to TRBJ2-5, with a weak D call TRBD2 (7 bases). This CDR3 has 15 residues. Between the trimmed V and J ends, which lost 2 bases and 2 bases, there was a span of 13 bases. Germline V gene lookup returns CDR1 SGDLS and CDR2 YYNGEE. CDR3 protein: CASSVIGGGQETQYF. In DNA form, the CDR3 reads TGTGCCAGCAGCGTGATAGGGGGAGGGCAAGAGACCCAGTACTTC.

The chain carries TRBV10-1 and TRBJ2-7, with 7 bases fitting TRBD2. The junction had 5 bases not matched to a gene; V was cut back by 4 bases and J by 2 bases. CDR3 size: 14 residues. The V gene's germline CDR1 is WNHNN and CDR2 SYGVQD (reference sequence). The CDR3, as DNA: TGCGCCAGCAGTGCGGCTAGCGGTACCTACGAGCAGTACTTC. Residues: CASSAASGTYEQYF.

The rearrangement joins TRBV6-5 to TRBJ1-4, with a weak D call TRBD1 (5 bases). The germline V gene has CDR1 MNHEY and CDR2 SVGAGI. The length of the CDR3 is 14 residues. V was clipped by 7 bases and J by 8 bases, with 17 bases between them. The CDR3 reads CASTWAIGGEKLFF. CDR3 nucleotides: TGTGCCAGCACCTGGGCTATTGGGGGGGAAAAACTGTTTTTT.

The genes are TRBV6-5 and TRBJ2-3; 11 bases map to TRBD2. The germline gives CDR1 MNHEY, CDR2 SVGAGI. The CDR3 extends over 15 amino acids. Trimming took 4 bases from V and 3 from J; bases not matched to a gene: 3. The CDR3 loop is CASSFGTSGTDTQYF. The CDR3 DNA reads as TGTGCCAGCAGTTTCGGGACTAGCGGAACAGATACGCAGTATTTT.

The J gene is TRBJ2-7, the V gene TRBV6-5, with D possibly TRBD1 on 8 matching bases. The germline gives CDR1 MNHEY, CDR2 SVGAGI. Trimming pared 6 bases from V and 0 bases from J, leaving 12 bases between. The CDR3 is made up of 14 amino acids. The CDR3 DNA reads TGTGCCAGCAGACAGGGGGGGAGCTCCTACGAGCAGTACTTC. This encodes CASRQGGSSYEQYF.

This chain links TRBV19 with TRBJ1-6; no firm D call. The CDR3 spans 17 residues. Germline CDR1 reads LNHDA; CDR2 reads SQIVND (reference sequence). V lost 7 bases and J 0 bases, leaving 16 bases between the germline ends. The CDR3 bases are TGTGCCAGTAACCCCACTTCGGGGAGCTCCTATAATTCACCCCTCCACTTT. It translates to CASNPTSGSSYNSPLHF.

This chain uses TRBV2 with TRBJ2-2; D gene uncertain. There are 14 residues in the CDR3. Per the germline V gene, CDR1 is SNHLY and CDR2 is FYNNEI. Trimming shortened V by 5 bases and J by 0 bases, and 7 bases separated the two germline ends. CDR3: CASSPDTNTGELFF. CDR3 coding DNA: TGTGCCAGCAGTCCCGACACGAACACCGGGGAGCTGTTTTTT.

This rearrangement joins TRBV3-1 (or the pseudogene TRBV3-2) to TRBJ1-3, with 9 bases aligning to TRBD1. Per germline, CDR1 LGHDT and CDR2 YNNKEL (reference sequence). The CDR3 totals 17 residues. V lost 2 bases, J lost 4 bases, and 9 bases stayed unmatched. CDR3 sequence (DNA): TGTGCCAGCAGCCAACTACCGGGACAGGGTACGGGAAACACCATATATTTT. It translates to CASSQLPGQGTGNTIYF.

The CDR3 DNA sequence: TGCGCCAGCACGGGACAGGGGGGAACTGAAGCTTTCTTT. It specifies CASTGQGGTEAFF. The rearrangement uses TRBV10-2 and TRBJ1-1; 11 bases align to TRBD1. V gave up 7 bases and J gave up 5 bases; unmatched junction bases: 3. CDR1 is WSHSY and CDR2 is SAAADI in the germline V gene. This CDR3 has 13 amino acids.

The chain uses TRBV7-9 and TRBJ1-4; 10 bases are shared with TRBD1. CDR3 size: 15 residues. Germline V CDR1 and CDR2: SEHNR, FQNEAQ (reference sequence). The trim removed 5 bases at V and 8 bases at J, leaving 8 bases unmatched. CDR3 sequence (DNA): TGTGCCAGCAGCACTCCGACAGGGGGCGCGGAAAAACTGTTTTTT. Encoded protein: CASSTPTGGAEKLFF.

The chain links TRBV30 to TRBJ2-5, with 8 nucleotides matching TRBD2. V lost 3 bases to trimming and J lost 6 bases; unmatched junction nucleotides: 6. Germline lookup yields CDR1 GTSNPN and CDR2 SVGIG (reference sequence). The CDR3 has 13 residues. CDR3 bases: TGTGCCTGGAGAATCGGGGGGGCGAAGACCCAGTACTTC. As protein: CAWRIGGAKTQYF.

This chain uses TRBV5-1 with TRBJ2-1, with 7 bases that match TRBD2. This CDR3 is built from 14 residues. Germline V gives CDR1 SGHRS, CDR2 YFSETQ. Unmatched junction bases numbered 8, after V lost 2 bases and J lost 9 bases. CDR3 sequence (DNA): TGCGCCAGCAGCTTTGAAGGGCGGGGGAGTGAGCAGTTCTTC. As protein: CASSFEGRGSEQFF.

The chain employs TRBV11-3 and TRBJ2-2; D ambiguous. The CDR3 has 13 residues. The V gene lost 0 bases and the J gene lost 7 bases, with 6 bases spanning the gap. The germline CDR1 and CDR2 sequences are SGHNT and YENEEA. CDR3 loop: CASSLDQFGELFF. CDR3 DNA sequence: TGTGCCAGCAGCTTAGATCAGTTCGGGGAGCTGTTTTTT. Filled out from reference TRBV11-3 and TRBJ2-2, the complete variable domain reads EAGVVQSPRYKIIEKKQPVAFWCNPISGHNTLYWYLQNLGQGPELLIRYENEEAVDDSQLPKDRFSAERLKGVDSTLKIQPAELGDSAVYLCASSLDQFGELFFGEGSRLTVL.

The chain employs TRBV5-6 and TRBJ2-1; 9 bases line up with TRBD1. V shed 4 bases and J 3 bases; nucleotides not matched to a gene: 11. The CDR3 length is 17 residues. From germline, CDR1 is SGHDT and CDR2 YYEEEE. The CDR3 DNA sequence: TGTGCCAGCAGCCAGGGACAGGGTTTGACCCTCTACAATGAGCAGTTCTTC. It is translated as CASSQGQGLTLYNEQFF.

J is TRBJ1-1 and V is TRBV27; TRBD1 might be the D (6 bases). The germline V and J ends were trimmed by 1 base and 0 bases, with 18 bases remaining between them. Per the germline V gene, CDR1 is MNHEY and CDR2 is SMNVEV (reference sequence). The CDR3 is 18 residues long. CDR3 in amino acids: CASSLFPFTGTMNTEAFF. CDR3 coding DNA: TGTGCCAGCAGTTTATTCCCTTTCACAGGGACCATGAACACTGAAGCTTTCTTT.

The V and J genes are TRBV10-1 and TRBJ2-1; D gene unclear. The V gene lost 3 bases and the J gene lost 2 bases, with 11 bases spanning the gap. CDR3 length equals 15 residues. From germline, CDR1 is WNHNN and CDR2 SYGVQD (reference sequence). The CDR3 DNA reads TGCGCCAGCAGTGACGGCCACAGAACCTACAATGAGCAGTTCTTC. Translated: CASSDGHRTYNEQFF.